This T cell receptor beta chain stems from a study of post-analysis software for immune sequencing data. As for the study in general: Relapsing-remitting, secondary progressive and progressive-relapsing forms of multiple sclerosis all featured among disease courses. Study conclusions and caveats: Strong same-batch co-clustering of samples appeared with F measure clustering. Controls significantly exceeded multiple sclerosis patients in normalized Chao1 diversity. The five TRBV segments detected at higher frequency in patients than in controls included TRBV5-6, TRBV5-1 and TRBV20-1.

Germline assignment: CDR1 DFQATT and CDR2 SNEGSKA (reference sequence). The CDR3 contains 18 residues. Note on this clonotype: What it binds is unknown. Compared with germline, one end of the junction differs, possibly owing to a read error.

The TCR beta cDNA libraries carried unique molecular identifiers. TCRdb ran MiXCR on the PCR reads and lists one entry per CDR3 protein. Counted here are some 700,000 distinct CDR3 sequences, more than 50% occurring once; the ten biggest clones make up roughly 12%. This receptor was identified in a girl aged 2-10 years with multiple sclerosis. Sequenced: blood. V and J are TRBV20-1 and TRBJ1-1; tentatively, D is TRBD1 (6 bases). The CDR3, as DNA: TGCAGTGCTGGAGATCCTTCCCGTTGGACAGCCCTGGCCCCTGAAGCTTTCTTT. Residues: CSAGDPSRWTALAPEAFF.